The T cell receptor (beta chain) under discussion was sequenced for a study of cytomegalovirus exposure and HLA in healthy donors. Vbeta (60) and Jbeta (13) primers were used in the PCR. Measured with immunoSEQ multiplex PCR; TCRdb has only the in-frame clones, and not every one. The sample has around 120,000 clones. The CDR3 length is 15 residues. The ends lost 5 bases at V and 3 bases at J; junction bases unmatched: 8. The germline CDR1 and CDR2 sequences are SGHTA and FQGNSA. This TCR was sampled from a man between 18 and 35 years old in good health and CMV-seronegative. Sequencing used PBMCs. The chain is built from TRBV7-2 and TRBJ2-7; 9 nucleotides line up with TRBD1. The CDR3 DNA reads as TGTGCCAGCAGCCAACAGGGGGCTGGCATCTACGAGCAGTACTTC. Residues: CASSQQGAGIYEQYF.